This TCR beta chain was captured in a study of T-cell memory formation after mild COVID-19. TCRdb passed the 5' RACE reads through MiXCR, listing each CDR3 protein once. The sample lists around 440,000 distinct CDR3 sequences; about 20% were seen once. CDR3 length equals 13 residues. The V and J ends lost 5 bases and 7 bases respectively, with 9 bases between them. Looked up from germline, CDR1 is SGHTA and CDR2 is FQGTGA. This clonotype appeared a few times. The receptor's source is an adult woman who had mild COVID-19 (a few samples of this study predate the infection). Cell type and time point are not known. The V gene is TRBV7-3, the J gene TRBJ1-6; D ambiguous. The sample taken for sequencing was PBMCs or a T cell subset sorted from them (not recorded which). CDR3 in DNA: TGTGCCAGCAGCGCCAATGGGAATTCACCCCTCCACTTT. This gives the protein CASSANGNSPLHF.